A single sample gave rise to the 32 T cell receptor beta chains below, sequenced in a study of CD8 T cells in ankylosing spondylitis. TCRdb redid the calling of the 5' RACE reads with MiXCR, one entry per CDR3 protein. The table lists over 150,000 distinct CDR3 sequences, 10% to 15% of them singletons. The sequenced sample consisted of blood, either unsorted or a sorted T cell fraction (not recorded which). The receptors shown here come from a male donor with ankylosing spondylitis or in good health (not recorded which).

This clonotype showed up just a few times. The CDR3 DNA is TGTGCCAGCAGCCTACGGGGGGGGAGAGCTTTCTTT. It yields the protein CASSLRGGRAFF. The chain recombines TRBV12-3 or TRBV12-4 with TRBJ1-1, with D tentatively TRBD1 (5 bases). Trimming shortened V by 6 bases and J by 10 bases, and 15 bases separated the two germline ends. This CDR3 comprises 12 residues.

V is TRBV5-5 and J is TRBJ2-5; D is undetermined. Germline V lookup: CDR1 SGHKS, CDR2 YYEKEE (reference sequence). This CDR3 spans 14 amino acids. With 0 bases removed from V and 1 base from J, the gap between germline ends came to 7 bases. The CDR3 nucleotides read TGTGCCAGCAGCTTGGACAGTAGCCAAGAGACCCAGTACTTC. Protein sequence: CASSLDSSQETQYF.

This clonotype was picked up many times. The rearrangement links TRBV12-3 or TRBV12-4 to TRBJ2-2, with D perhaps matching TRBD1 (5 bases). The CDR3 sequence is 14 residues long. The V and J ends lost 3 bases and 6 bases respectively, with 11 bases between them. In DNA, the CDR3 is TGTGCCAGCAGTTTTTTCTCAGGGCCCGGGGAGCTGTTTTTT. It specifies CASSFFSGPGELFF.

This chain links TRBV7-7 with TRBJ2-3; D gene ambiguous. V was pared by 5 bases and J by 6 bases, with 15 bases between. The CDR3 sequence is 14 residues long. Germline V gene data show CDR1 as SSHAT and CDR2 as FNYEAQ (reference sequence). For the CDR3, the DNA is TGTGCCAGCAGCCCCTCCCGCAGCCGGGATACGCAGTATTTT. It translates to CASSPSRSRDTQYF.

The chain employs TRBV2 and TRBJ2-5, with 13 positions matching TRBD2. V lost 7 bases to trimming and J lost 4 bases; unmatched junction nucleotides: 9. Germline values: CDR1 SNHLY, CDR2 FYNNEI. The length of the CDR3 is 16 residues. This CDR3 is CASMSSRLAGGETQYF. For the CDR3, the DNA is TGTGCCAGCATGAGTTCCCGACTAGCGGGGGGAGAGACCCAGTACTTC.

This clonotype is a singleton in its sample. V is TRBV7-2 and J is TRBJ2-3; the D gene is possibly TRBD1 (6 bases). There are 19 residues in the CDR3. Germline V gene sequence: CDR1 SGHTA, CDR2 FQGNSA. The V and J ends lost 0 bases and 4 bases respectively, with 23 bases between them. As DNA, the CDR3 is TGTGCCAGCAGCTTAGCCCCACGAGCAACAGGGCTCCTCCCAGATACGCAGTATTTT. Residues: CASSLAPRATGLLPDTQYF.

CDR3 in DNA: TGCGCCAGCAGCCAAGATCAAAGGGCGCCCAAAAACATTCAGTACTTC. It specifies CASSQDQRAPKNIQYF. This chain links TRBV4-1 with TRBJ2-4; the D is unclear. The CDR3 is 16 amino acids. V dropped 0 bases and J dropped 2 bases, with 11 bases sitting between them. Germline lookup yields CDR1 MGHRA and CDR2 YSYEKL.

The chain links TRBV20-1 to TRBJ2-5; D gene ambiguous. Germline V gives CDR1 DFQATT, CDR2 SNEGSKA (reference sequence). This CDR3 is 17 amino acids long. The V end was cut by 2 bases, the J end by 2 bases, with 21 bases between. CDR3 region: CSARSIGFGRVQETQYF. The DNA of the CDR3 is TGCAGTGCTAGATCCATTGGGTTTGGACGCGTACAAGAGACCCAGTACTTC.

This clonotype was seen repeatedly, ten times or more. CDR3 in amino acids: CASSSWDIGNEQFF. For the CDR3, the DNA is TGTGCCAGCAGCTCCTGGGACATCGGCAATGAGCAGTTCTTC. This chain uses TRBV7-8 with TRBJ2-1; D might be TRBD1 (6 bases). This CDR3 is 14 amino acids long. V lost 4 bases and J 6 bases, leaving 13 bases between the germline ends. CDR1 and CDR2 (germline): SGHVS, FQNEAQ.

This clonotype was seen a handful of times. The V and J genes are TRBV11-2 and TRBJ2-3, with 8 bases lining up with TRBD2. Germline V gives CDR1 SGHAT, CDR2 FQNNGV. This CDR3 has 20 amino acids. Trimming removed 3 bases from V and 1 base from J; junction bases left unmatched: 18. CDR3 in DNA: TGTGCCAGCAGCTTGGGTCCGGAGGTAGCGGGGACGTTTGGCACAGATACGCAGTATTTT. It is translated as CASSLGPEVAGTFGTDTQYF. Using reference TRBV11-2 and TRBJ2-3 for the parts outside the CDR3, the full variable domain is EAGVAQSPRYKIIEKRQSVAFWCNPISGHATLYWYQQILGQGPKLLIQFQNNGVVDDSQLPKDRFSAERLKGVDSTLKIQPAKLEDSAVYLCASSLGPEVAGTFGTDTQYFGPGTRLTVL.

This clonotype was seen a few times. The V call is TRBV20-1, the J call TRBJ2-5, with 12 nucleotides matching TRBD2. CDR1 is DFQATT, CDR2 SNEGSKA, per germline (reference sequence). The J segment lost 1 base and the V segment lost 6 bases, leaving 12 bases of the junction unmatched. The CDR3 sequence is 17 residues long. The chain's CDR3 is CSALIPGLAGLQETQYF. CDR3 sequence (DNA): TGCAGTGCCCTAATTCCGGGACTAGCGGGTCTCCAAGAGACCCAGTACTTC.

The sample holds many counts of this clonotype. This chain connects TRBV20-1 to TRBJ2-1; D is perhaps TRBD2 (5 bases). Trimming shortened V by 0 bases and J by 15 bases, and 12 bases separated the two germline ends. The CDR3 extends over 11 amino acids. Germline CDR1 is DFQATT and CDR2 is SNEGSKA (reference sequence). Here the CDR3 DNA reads TGCAGTGCTAGAGATAGAGTGAGCGGGTTCTTC. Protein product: CSARDRVSGFF.

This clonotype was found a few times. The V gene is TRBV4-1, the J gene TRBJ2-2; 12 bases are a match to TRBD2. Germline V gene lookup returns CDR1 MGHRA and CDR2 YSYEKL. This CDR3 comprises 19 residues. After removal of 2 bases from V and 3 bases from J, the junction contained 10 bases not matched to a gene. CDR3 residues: CASSQITLAGGPDTGELFF. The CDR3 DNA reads TGCGCCAGCAGCCAAATAACTCTAGCGGGAGGGCCTGACACCGGGGAGCTGTTTTTT.

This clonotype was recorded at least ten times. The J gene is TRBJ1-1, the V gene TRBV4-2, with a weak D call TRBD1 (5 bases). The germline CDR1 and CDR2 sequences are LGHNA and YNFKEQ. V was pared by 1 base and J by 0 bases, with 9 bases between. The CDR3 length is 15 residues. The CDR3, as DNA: TGTGCCAGCAGCCAAGCAGGGCAGCTGAACACTGAAGCTTTCTTT. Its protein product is CASSQAGQLNTEAFF.

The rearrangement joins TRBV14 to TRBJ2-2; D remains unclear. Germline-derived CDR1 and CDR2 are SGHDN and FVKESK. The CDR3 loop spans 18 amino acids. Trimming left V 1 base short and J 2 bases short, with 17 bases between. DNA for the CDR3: TGTGCCAGCAGCCAAGTCCGTCTTTTGGCGGCTAACACCGGGGAGCTGTTTTTT. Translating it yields CASSQVRLLAANTGELFF.

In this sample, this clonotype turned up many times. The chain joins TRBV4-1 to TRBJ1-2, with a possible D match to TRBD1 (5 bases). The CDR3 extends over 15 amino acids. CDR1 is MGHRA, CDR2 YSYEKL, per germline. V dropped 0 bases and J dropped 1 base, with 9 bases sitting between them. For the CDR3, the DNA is TGCGCCAGCAGCCAAGAGGACACAGTTAACTATGGCTACACCTTC. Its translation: CASSQEDTVNYGYTF.

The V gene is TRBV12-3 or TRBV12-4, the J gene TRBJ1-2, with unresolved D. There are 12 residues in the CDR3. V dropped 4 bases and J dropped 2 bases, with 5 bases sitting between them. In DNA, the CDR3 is TGTGCCAGCAGTTCCCACAACTATGGCTACACCTTC. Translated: CASSSHNYGYTF.

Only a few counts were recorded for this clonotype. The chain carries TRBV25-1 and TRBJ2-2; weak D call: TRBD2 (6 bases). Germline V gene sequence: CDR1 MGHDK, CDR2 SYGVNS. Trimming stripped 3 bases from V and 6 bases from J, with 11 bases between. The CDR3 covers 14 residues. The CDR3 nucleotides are TGTGCCAGCAGTGAGGAGGGGTGGGCCGGGGAGCTGTTTTTT. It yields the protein CASSEEGWAGELFF.

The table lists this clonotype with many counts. Here the CDR3 DNA reads TGTGCCACCAGTGACCGGACAGGGGATAACACCGGGGAGCTGTTTTTT. This sequence encodes CATSDRTGDNTGELFF. This chain links TRBV24-1 with TRBJ2-2; 9 positions match TRBD1. Germline V gives CDR1 KGHDR, CDR2 SFDVKD. This CDR3 spans 16 amino acids. V shed 4 bases, J shed 2 bases, and the junction held 4 bases outside the gene matches.

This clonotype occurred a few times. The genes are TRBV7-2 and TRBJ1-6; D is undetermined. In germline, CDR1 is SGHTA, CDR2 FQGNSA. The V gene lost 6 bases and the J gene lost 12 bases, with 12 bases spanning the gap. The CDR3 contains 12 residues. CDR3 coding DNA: TGTGCCAGCAGTTTCGGGGAGATACCCCTCCACTTT. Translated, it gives CASSFGEIPLHF.

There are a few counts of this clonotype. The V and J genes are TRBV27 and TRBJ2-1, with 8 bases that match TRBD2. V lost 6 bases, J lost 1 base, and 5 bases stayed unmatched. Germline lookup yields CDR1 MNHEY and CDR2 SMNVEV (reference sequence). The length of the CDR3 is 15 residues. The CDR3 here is CASRRAGGSYNEQFF. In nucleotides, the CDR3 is TGTGCCAGCAGAAGGGCGGGGGGATCCTACAATGAGCAGTTCTTC.

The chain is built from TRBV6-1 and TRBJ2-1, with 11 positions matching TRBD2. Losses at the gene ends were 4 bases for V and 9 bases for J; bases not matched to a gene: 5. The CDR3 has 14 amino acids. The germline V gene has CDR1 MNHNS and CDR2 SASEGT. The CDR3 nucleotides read TGTGCCAGCAGTGTTAGCGGGGGGGCCGGTGAGCAGTTCTTC. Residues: CASSVSGGAGEQFF.

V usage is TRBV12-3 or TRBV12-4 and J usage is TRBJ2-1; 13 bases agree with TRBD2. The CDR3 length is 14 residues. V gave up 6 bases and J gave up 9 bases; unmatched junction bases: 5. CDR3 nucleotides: TGTGCCAGCAGCCGACTAGCGGGAGGAGGTGAGCAGTTCTTC. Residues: CASSRLAGGGEQFF.

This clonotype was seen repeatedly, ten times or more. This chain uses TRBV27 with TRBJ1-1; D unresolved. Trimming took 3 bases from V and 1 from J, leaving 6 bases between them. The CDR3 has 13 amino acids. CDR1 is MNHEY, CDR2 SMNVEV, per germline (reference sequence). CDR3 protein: CASSFVANTEAFF. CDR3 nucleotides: TGTGCCAGCAGTTTCGTAGCGAACACTGAAGCTTTCTTT.

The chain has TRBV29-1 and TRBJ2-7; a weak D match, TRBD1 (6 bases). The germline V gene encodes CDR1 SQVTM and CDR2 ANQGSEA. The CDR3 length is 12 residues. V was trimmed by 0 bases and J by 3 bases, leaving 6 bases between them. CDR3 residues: CSVEDRGYEQYF. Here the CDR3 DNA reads TGCAGCGTTGAAGACAGGGGCTACGAGCAGTACTTC.

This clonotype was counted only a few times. CDR3 in amino acids: CASSLVGAGGYTF. The CDR3 DNA sequence: TGTGCCAGCAGTTTGGTAGGGGCAGGTGGCTACACCTTC. This chain joins TRBV12-3 or TRBV12-4 and TRBJ1-2; D is perhaps TRBD1 (5 bases). This CDR3 comprises 13 residues. V was shortened by 3 bases and J by 7 bases, with 12 bases between the two germline ends.

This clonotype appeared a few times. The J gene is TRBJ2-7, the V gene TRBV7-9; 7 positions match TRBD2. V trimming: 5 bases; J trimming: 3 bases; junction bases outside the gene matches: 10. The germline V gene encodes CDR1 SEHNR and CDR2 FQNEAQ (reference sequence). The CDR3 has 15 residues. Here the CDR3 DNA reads TGTGCCAGCAGCCTCGGGCGGGGGAGTGGCTACGAGCAGTACTTC. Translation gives CASSLGRGSGYEQYF. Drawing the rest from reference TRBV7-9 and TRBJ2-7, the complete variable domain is DTGVSQNPRHKITKRGQNVTFRCDPISEHNRLYWYRQTLGQGPEFLTYFQNEAQLEKSRLLSDRFSAERPKGSFSTLEIQRTEQGDSAMYLCASSLGRGSGYEQYFGPGTRLTVT.

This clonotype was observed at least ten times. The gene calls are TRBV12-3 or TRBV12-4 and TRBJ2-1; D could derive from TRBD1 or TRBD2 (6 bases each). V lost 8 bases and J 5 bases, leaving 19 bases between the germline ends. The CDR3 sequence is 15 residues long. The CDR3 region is CASVLGGGLDNEQFF. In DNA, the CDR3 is TGTGCCAGCGTCCTGGGTGGGGGGCTGGACAATGAGCAGTTCTTC.

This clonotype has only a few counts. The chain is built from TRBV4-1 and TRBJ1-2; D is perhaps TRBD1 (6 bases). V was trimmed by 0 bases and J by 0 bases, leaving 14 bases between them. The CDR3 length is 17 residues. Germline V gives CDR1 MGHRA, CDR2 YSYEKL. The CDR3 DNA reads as TGCGCCAGCAGCCAAGAGGGGATACAGGGAACTAACTATGGCTACACCTTC. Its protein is CASSQEGIQGTNYGYTF.

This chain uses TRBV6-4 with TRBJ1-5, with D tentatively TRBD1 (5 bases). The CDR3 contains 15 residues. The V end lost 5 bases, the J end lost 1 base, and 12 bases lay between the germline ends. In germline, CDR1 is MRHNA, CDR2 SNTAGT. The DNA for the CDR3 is TGTGCCAGCAGTCCCTCAGCAGGGAGCAATCAGCCCCAGCATTTT. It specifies CASSPSAGSNQPQHF.

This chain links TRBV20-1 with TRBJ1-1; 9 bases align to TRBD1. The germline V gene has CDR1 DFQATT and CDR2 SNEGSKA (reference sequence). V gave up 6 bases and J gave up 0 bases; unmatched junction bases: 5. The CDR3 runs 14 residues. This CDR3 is CSARGQGVNTEAFF. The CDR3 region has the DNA TGCAGTGCGAGGGGACAGGGAGTGAACACTGAAGCTTTCTTT.

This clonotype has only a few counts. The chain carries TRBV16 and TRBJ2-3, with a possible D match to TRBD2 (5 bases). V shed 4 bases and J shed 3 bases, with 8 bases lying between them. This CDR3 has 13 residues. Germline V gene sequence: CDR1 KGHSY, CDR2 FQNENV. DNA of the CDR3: TGTGCCAGCAGCCGCAGAGGGACAGATACGCAGTATTTT. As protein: CASSRRGTDTQYF.